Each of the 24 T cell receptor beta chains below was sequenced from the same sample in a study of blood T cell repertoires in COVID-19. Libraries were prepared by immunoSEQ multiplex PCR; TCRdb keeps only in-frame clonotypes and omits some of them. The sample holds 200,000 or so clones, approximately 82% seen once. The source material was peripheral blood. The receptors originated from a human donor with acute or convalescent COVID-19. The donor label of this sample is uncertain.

CDR3 DNA: TGTGCCAGCAGCCAATCCAGAATAGCGGGCCTCCAAGAGACCCAGTACTTC. Its translation: CASSQSRIAGLQETQYF. The chain uses TRBV3-1 (or the pseudogene TRBV3-2) and TRBJ2-5; 7 nucleotides agree with TRBD2. The CDR3 totals 17 residues. V was clipped by 2 bases and J by 1 base; unmatched bases: 10. Germline values: CDR1 LGHDT, CDR2 YNNKEL (reference sequence).

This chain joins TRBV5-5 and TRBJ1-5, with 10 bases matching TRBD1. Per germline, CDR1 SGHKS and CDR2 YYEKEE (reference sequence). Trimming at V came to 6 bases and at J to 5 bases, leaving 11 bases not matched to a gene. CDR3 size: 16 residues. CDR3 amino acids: CASKPGGQGSYQPQHF. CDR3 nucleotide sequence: TGTGCCAGCAAACCGGGGGGACAGGGGTCTTATCAGCCCCAGCATTTT.

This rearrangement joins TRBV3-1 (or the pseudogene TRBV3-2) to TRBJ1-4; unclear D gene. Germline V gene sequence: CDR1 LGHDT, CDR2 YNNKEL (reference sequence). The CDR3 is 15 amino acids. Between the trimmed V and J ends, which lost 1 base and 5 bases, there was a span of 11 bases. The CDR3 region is CASSQVPGPNEKLFF. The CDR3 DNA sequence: TGTGCCAGCAGCCAAGTTCCAGGTCCGAATGAAAAACTGTTTTTT.

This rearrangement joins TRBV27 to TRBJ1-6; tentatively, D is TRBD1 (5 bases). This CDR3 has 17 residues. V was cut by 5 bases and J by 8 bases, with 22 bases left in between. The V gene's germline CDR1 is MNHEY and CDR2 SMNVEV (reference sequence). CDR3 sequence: CASSLRGSRGVDSPLHF. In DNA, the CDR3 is TGTGCCAGCAGTCTGAGGGGTTCCCGGGGGGTCGATTCACCCCTCCACTTT.

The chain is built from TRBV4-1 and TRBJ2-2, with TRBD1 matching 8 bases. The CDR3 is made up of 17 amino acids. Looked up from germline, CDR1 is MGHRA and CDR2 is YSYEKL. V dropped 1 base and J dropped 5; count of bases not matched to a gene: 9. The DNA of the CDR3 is TGCGCCAGCAGCCAAGGTCGGACAGGGCGAGCGACCGGGGAGCTGTTTTTT. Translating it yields CASSQGRTGRATGELFF.

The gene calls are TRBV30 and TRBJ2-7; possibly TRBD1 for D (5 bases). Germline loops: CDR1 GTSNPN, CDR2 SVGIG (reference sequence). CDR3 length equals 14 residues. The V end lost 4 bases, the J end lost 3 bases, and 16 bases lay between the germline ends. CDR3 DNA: TGTGCCTGGAACCAGGAGAGACAGAGCTACGAGCAGTACTTC. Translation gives CAWNQERQSYEQYF.

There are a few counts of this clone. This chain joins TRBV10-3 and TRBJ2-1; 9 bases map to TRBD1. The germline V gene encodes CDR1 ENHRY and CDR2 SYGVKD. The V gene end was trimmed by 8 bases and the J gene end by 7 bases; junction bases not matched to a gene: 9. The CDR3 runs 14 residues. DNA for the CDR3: TGTGCCATCCGCCCGACAGGGGGGGTTAATGAGCAGTTCTTC. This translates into CAIRPTGGVNEQFF.

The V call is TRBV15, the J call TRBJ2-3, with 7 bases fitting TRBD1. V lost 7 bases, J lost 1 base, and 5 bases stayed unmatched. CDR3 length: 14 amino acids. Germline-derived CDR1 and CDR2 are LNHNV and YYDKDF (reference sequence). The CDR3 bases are TGTGCCACCAAAGTAACAGGGGGCACAGATACGCAGTATTTT. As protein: CATKVTGGTDTQYF.

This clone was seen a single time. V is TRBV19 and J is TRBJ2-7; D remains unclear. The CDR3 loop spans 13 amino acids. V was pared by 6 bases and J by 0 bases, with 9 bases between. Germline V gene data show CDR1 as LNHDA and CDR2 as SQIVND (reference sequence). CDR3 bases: TGTGCCAGTAGGAGTATTGGCTCCTACGAGCAGTACTTC. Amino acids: CASRSIGSYEQYF.

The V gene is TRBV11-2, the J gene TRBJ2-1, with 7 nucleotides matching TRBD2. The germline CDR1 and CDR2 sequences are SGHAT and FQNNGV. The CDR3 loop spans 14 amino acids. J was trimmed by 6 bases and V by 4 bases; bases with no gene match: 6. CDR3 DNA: TGTGCCAGCAGCTCGGGTAGCGGGCGCAATGAGCAGTTCTTC. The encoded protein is CASSSGSGRNEQFF.

The CDR3 DNA reads TGTGCCAGCAGTCCTACTCCGGGACAGGGCGAGTATTTT. It is translated as CASSPTPGQGEYF. The chain joins TRBV27 to TRBJ2-3; the match to TRBD1 covers 9 bases. The V gene end was trimmed by 5 bases and the J gene end by 13 bases; junction bases not matched to a gene: 10. Germline V gives CDR1 MNHEY, CDR2 SMNVEV (reference sequence). The CDR3 has 13 residues.

The CDR3: CASSQSTGLQETQYF. The CDR3 bases are TGTGCCAGCAGCCAATCGACTGGATTACAAGAGACCCAGTACTTC. The chain joins TRBV3-1 (or the pseudogene TRBV3-2) to TRBJ2-5; no clear D. V was pared by 2 bases and J by 2 bases, with 12 bases between. Germline CDR1 is LGHDT and CDR2 is YNNKEL (reference sequence). The CDR3 consists of 15 residues.

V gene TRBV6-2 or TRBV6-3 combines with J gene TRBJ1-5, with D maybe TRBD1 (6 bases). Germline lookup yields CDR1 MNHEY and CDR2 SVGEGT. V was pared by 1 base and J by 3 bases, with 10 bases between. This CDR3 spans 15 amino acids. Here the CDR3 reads CASSYYQGLNQPQHF. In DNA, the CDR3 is TGTGCCAGCAGTTACTACCAGGGGCTCAATCAGCCCCAGCATTTT.

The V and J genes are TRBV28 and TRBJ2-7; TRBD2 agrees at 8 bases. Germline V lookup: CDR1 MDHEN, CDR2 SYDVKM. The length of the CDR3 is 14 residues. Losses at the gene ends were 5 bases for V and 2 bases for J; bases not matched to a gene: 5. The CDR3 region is CASSTGGRPYEQYF. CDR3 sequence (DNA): TGTGCCAGCAGTACCGGCGGGAGGCCCTACGAGCAGTACTTC.

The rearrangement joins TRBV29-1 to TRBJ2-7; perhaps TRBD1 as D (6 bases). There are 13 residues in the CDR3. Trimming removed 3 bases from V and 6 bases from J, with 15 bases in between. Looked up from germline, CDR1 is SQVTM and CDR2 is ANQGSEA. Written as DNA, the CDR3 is TGCAGCGTTGAGACCTTAGAAGGGGGCGAGCAGTACTTC. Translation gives CSVETLEGGEQYF.

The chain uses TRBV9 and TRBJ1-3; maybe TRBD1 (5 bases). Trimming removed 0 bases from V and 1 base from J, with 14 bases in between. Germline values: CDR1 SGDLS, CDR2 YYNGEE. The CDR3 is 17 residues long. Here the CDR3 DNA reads TGTGCCAGCAGCGTAGGTATATTCGACAGTTCTGGAAACACCATATATTTT. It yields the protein CASSVGIFDSSGNTIYF.

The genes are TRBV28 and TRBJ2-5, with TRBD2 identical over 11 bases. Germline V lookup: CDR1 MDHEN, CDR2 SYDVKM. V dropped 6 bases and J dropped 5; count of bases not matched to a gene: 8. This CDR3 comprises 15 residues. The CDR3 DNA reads TGTGCCAGCAGCTCTAGCGGGAGGCCGCTGGAGACCCAGTACTTC. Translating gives CASSSSGRPLETQYF.

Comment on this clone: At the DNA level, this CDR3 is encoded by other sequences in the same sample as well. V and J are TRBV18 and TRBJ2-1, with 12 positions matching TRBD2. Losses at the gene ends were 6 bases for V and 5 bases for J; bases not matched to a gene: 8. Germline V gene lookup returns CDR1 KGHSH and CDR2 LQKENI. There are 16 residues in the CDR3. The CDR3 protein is CASSPLAGGPNNEQFF. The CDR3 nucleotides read TGTGCCAGCTCCCCGCTAGCGGGAGGGCCCAACAATGAGCAGTTCTTC.

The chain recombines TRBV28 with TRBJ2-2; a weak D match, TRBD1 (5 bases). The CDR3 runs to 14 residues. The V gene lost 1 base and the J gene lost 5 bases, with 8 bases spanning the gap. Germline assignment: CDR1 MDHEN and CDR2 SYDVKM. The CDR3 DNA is TGTGCCAGCAGTTTATCTCAGGGTACCGGGGAGCTGTTTTTT. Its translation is CASSLSQGTGELFF.

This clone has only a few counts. CDR3 coding DNA: TGCGCCAGCAGCTCAGGGACTAGCGGACGAGGGACCCAGTACTTC. Translating gives CASSSGTSGRGTQYF. This sequence joins TRBV5-1 and TRBJ2-5; TRBD2 agrees at 11 bases. The trim removed 3 bases at V and 7 bases at J, leaving 8 bases unmatched. This CDR3 has 15 residues. In germline, CDR1 is SGHRS, CDR2 YFSETQ. The full variable domain, rest sourced from reference TRBV5-1 and TRBJ2-5, is KAGVTQTPRYLIKTRGQQVTLSCSPISGHRSVSWYQQTPGQGLQFLFEYFSETQRNKGNFPGRFSGRQFSNSRSEMNVSTLELGDSALYLCASSSGTSGRGTQYFGPGTRLLVL.

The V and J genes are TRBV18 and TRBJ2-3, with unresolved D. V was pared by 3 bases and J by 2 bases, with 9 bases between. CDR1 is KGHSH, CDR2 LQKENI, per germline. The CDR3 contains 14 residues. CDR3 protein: CASSPALYTDTQYF. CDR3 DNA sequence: TGTGCCAGCTCACCTGCGCTTTACACAGATACGCAGTATTTT.

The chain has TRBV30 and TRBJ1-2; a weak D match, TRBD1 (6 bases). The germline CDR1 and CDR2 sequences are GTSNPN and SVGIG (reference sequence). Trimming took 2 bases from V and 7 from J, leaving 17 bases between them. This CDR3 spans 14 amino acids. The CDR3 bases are TGTGCCTGGAGTTCCGACTGGGGGGGCTCTGGCTACACCTTC. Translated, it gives CAWSSDWGGSGYTF.

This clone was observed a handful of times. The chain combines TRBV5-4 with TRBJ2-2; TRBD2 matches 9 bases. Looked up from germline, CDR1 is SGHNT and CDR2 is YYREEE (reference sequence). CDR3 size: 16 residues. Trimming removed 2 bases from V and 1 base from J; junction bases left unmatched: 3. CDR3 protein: CASSLPTSGNTGELFF. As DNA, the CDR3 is TGTGCCAGCAGCTTACCGACTAGCGGGAACACCGGGGAGCTGTTTTTT.

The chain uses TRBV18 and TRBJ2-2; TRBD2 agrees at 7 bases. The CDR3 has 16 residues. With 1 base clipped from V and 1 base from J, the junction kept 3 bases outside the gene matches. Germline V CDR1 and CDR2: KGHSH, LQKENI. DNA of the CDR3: TGTGCCAGCTCACCACGTCTAGCGGTGAACACCGGGGAGCTGTTTTTT. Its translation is CASSPRLAVNTGELFF.